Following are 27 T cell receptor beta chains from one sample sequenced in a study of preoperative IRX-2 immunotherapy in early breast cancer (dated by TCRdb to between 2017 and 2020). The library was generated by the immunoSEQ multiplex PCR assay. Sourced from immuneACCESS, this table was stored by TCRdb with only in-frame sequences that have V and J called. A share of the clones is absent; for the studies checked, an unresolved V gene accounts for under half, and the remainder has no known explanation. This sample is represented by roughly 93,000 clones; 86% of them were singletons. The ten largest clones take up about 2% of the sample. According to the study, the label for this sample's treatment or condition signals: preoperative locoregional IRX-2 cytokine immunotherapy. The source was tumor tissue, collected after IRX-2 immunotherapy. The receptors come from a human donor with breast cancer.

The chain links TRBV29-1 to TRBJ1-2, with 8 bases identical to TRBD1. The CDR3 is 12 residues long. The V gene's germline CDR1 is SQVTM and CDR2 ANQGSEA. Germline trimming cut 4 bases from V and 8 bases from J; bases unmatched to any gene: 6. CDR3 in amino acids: CSVGQGAWGYTF. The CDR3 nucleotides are TGCAGCGTTGGGCAGGGGGCTTGGGGCTACACCTTC.

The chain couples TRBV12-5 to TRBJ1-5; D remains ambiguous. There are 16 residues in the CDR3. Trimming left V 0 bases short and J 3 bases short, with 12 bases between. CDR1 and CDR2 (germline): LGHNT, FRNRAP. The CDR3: CASGLVIPLFNQPQHF. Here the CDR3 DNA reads TGTGCTAGTGGTTTGGTTATCCCTCTGTTCAATCAGCCCCAGCATTTT. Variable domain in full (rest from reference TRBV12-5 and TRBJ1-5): DARVTQTPRHKVTEMGQEVTMRCQPILGHNTVFWYRQTMMQGLELLAYFRNRAPLDDSGMPKDRFSAEMPDATLATLKIQPSEPRDSAVYFCASGLVIPLFNQPQHFGDGTRLSIL.

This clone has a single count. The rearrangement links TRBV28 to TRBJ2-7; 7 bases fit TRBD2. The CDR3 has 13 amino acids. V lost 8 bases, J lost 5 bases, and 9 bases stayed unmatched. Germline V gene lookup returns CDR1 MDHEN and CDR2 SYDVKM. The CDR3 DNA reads TGTGCCAGCTTTGGCGGGAGTACGCACGAGCAGTACTTC. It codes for CASFGGSTHEQYF.

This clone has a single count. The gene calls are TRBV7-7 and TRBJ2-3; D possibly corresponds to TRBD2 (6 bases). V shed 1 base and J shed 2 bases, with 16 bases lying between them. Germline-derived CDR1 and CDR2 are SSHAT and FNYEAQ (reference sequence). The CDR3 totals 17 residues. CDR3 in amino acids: CASSLGTQGLNTDTQYF. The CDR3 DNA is TGTGCCAGCAGCTTAGGGACGCAGGGACTCAACACAGATACGCAGTATTTT.

CDR3 DNA sequence: TGCGCCAGCATCCAGATCGCGACAGATACGCAGTATTTT. Its protein is CASIQIATDTQYF. The rearrangement links TRBV10-2 to TRBJ2-3; D is uncertain. In germline, CDR1 is WSHSY, CDR2 SAAADI. CDR3 length equals 13 residues. V lost 7 bases and J lost 3, with 11 bases in between.

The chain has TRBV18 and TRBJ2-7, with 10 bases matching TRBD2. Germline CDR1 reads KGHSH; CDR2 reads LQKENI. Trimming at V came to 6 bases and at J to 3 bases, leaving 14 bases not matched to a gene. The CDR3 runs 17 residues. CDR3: CASSPASGGPSGYEQYF. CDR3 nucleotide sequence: TGTGCCAGCTCTCCAGCTAGCGGGGGACCGTCGGGCTACGAGCAGTACTTC.

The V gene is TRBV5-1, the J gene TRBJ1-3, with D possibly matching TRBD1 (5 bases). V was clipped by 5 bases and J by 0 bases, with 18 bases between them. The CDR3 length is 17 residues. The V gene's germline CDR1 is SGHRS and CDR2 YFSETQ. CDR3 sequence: CASSLVPGPSSGNTIYF. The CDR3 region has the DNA TGCGCCAGCAGTTTAGTCCCGGGGCCGAGCTCTGGAAACACCATATATTTT.

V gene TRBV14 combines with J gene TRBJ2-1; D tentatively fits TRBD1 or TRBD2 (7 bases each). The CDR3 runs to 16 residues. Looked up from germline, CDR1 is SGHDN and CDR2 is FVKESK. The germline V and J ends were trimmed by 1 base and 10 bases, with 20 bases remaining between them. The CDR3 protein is CASSQGVRGGGLEQFF. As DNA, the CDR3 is TGTGCCAGCAGCCAAGGTGTCAGGGGGGGCGGTTTGGAGCAGTTCTTC. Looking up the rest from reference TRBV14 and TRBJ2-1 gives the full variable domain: EAGVTQFPSHSVIEKGQTVTLRCDPISGHDNLYWYRRVMGKEIKFLLHFVKESKQDESGMPNNRFLAERTGGTYSTLKVQPAELEDSGVYFCASSQGVRGGGLEQFFGPGTRLTVL.

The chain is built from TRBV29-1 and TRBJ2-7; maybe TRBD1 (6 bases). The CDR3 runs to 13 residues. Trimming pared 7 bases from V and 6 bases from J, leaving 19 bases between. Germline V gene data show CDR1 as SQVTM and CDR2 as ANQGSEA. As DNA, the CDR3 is TGCAGCGCCCTGGGGGCTAGTTGGGGCGAGCAGTACTTC. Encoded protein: CSALGASWGEQYF.

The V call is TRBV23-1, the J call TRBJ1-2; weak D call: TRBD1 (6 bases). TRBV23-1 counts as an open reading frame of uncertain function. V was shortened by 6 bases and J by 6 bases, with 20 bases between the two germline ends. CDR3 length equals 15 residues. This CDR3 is CASSLVAGVRDGYTF. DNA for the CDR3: TGCGCCAGCAGCTTGGTGGCAGGGGTACGTGATGGCTACACCTTC.

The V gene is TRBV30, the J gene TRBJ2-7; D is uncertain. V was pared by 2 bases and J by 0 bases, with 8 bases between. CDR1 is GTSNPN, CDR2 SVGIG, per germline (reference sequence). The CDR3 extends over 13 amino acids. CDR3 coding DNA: TGTGCCTGGAGTATCCCGGGCTCCTACGAGCAGTACTTC. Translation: CAWSIPGSYEQYF.

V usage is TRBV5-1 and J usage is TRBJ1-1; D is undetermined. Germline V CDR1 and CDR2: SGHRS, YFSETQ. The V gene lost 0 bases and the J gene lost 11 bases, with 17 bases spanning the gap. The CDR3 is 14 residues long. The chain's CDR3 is CASSLGLRTEQAFF. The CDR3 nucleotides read TGCGCCAGCAGCTTGGGTCTAAGAACAGAGCAGGCTTTCTTT.

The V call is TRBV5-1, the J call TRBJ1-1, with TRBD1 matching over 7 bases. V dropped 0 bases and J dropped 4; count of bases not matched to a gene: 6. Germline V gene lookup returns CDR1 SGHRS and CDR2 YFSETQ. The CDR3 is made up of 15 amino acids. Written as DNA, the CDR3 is TGCGCCAGCAGCTTGGGACAGGGTATCGGCACTGAAGCTTTCTTT. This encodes CASSLGQGIGTEAFF.

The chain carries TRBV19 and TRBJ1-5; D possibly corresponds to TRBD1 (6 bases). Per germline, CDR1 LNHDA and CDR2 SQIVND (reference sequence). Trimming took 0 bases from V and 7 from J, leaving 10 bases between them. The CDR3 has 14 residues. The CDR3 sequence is CASSIEQGSQPQHF. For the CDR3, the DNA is TGTGCCAGTAGTATAGAACAGGGTTCACAGCCCCAGCATTTT.

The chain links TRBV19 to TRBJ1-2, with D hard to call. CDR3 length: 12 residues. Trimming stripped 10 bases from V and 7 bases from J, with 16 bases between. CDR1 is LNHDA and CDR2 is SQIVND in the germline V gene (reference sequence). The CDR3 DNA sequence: TGTGCCACCACAACTGGGTCTCTTGGCTACACCTTC. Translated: CATTTGSLGYTF.

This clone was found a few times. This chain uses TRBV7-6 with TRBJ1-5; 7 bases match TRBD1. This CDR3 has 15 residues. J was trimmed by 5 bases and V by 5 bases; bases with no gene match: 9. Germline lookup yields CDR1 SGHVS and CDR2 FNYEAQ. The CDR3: CASSGGTETYQPQHF. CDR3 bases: TGTGCCAGCAGCGGCGGGACAGAGACCTATCAGCCCCAGCATTTT.

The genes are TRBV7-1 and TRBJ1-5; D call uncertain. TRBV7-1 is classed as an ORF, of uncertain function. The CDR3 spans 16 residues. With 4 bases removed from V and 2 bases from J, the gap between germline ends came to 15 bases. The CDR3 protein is CASSLVYGRGNQPQHF. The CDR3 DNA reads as TGTGCCAGCAGCTTGGTATACGGCCGAGGCAATCAGCCCCAGCATTTT.

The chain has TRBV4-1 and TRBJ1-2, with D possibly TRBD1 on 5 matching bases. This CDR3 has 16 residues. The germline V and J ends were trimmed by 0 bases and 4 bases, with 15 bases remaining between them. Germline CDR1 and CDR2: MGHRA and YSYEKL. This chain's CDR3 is CASSQERLPGPYGYTF. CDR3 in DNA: TGCGCCAGCAGCCAAGAGAGGCTGCCAGGGCCCTATGGCTACACCTTC.

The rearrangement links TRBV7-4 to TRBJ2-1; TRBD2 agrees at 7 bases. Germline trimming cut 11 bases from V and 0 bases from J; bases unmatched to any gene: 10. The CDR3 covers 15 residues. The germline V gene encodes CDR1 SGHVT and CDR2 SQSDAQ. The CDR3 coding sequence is TGTGCCGGGACTAATGCCGGAAGCTCCTACAATGAGCAGTTCTTC. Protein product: CAGTNAGSSYNEQFF.

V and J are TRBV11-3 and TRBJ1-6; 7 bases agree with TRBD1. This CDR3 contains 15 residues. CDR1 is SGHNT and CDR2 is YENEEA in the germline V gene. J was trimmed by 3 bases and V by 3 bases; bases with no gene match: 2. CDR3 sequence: CASSLQGGYNSPLHF. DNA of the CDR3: TGTGCCAGCAGCTTGCAGGGGGGCTATAATTCACCCCTCCACTTT.

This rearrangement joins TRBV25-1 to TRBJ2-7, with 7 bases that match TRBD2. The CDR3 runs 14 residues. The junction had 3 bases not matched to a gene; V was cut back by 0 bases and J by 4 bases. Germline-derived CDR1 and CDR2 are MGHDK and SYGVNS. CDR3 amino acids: CASSEYWREYEQYF. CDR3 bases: TGTGCCAGCAGTGAATACTGGCGGGAGTACGAGCAGTACTTC.

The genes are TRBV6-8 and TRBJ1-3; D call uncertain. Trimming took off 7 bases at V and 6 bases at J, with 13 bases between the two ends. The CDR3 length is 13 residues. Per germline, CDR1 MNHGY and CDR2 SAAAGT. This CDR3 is CASTHGPLNTIYF. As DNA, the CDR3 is TGTGCCAGCACCCACGGACCCTTAAACACCATATATTTT.

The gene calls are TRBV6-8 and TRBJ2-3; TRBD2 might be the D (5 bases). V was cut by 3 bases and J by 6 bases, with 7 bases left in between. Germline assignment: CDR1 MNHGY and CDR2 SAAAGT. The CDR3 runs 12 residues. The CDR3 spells CASSYEGDTQYF. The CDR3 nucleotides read TGTGCCAGCAGTTATGAGGGCGATACGCAGTATTTT.

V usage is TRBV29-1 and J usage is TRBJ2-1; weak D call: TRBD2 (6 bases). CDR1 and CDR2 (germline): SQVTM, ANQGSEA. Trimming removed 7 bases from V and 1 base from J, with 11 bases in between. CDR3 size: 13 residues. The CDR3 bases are TGCAGCGGGGGGACTCGGTCCTACAATGAGCAGTTCTTC. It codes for CSGGTRSYNEQFF.

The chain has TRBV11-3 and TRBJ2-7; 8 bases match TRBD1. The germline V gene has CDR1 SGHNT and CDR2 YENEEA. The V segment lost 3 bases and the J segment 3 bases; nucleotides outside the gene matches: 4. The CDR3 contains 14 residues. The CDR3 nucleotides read TGTGCCAGCAGCTTGACGGGACAGGTCTACGAGCAGTACTTC. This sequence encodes CASSLTGQVYEQYF.

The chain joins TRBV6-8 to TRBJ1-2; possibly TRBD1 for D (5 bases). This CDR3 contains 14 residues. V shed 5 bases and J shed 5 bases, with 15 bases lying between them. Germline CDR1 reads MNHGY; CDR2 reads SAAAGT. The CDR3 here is CASSEKGGDYGYTF. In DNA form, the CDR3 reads TGTGCCAGCAGTGAGAAAGGAGGGGATTATGGCTACACCTTC.

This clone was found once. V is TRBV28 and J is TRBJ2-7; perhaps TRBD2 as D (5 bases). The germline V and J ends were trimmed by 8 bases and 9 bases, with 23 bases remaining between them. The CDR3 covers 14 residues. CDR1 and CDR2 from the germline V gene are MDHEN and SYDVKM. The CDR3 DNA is TGTGCCAGCGTTTCCGGGAAAACCCTTAAGGGGCAGTACTTC. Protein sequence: CASVSGKTLKGQYF.